The 29 T cell receptor beta chains below all came from one sample that was sequenced in a study of OX40 agonist ivuxolimab in advanced cancers. Sequenced by immunoSEQ multiplex PCR; TCRdb stores in-frame clones only, minus some. Counted here are about 120,000 clones, roughly nine tenths occurring once; the ten biggest clones make up roughly 0.59%. Specimen: CD4+ or CD8+ T cells sorted from blood, collected in a trial of the OX40 agonist ivuxolimab. The source of these receptors is an adult with an advanced solid tumor such as melanoma, head and neck, liver or kidney cancer.

CDR3 amino acids: CASSSFQGRGYEQYF. DNA of the CDR3: TGTGCCAGCAGCTCATTCCAGGGTAGGGGCTACGAGCAGTACTTC. V gene TRBV7-2 combines with J gene TRBJ2-7; TRBD1 might be the D (5 bases). The CDR3 has 15 residues. Trimming took off 4 bases at V and 3 bases at J, with 16 bases between the two ends. The V gene's germline CDR1 is SGHTA and CDR2 FQGNSA. Based on the CDR3 plus reference TRBV7-2 and TRBJ2-7, the full variable domain is GAGVSQSPSNKVTEKGKDVELRCDPISGHTALYWYRQSLGQGLEFLIYFQGNSAPDKSGLPSDRFSAERTGGSVSTLTIQRTQQEDSAVYLCASSSFQGRGYEQYFGPGTRLTVT.

This clone was counted a single time. This chain uses TRBV28 with TRBJ1-5; 8 bases are shared with TRBD1. Trimming cost V 6 bases and J 0 bases; bases outside gene matches: 1. CDR1 and CDR2 from the germline V gene are MDHEN and SYDVKM. CDR3 length: 14 residues. In nucleotides, the CDR3 is TGTGCCAGCAGACAGGGGGATAGCAATCAGCCCCAGCATTTT. Amino acid sequence: CASRQGDSNQPQHF.

V and J are TRBV4-3 and TRBJ2-2; D is unclear. The CDR3 covers 16 residues. V was trimmed by 0 bases and J by 0 bases, leaving 8 bases between them. CDR1 LGHNA and CDR2 YSLEER come from the germline V gene. The CDR3 DNA sequence: TGCGCCAGCAGCCAAGAGACAAATCCGAACACCGGGGAGCTGTTTTTT. It is translated as CASSQETNPNTGELFF.

The rearrangement uses TRBV19 and TRBJ1-4; tentative D call: TRBD1 (5 bases). This CDR3 contains 16 residues. Germline values: CDR1 LNHDA, CDR2 SQIVND (reference sequence). V was cut by 5 bases and J by 6 bases, with 19 bases left in between. CDR3 in DNA: TGTGCCAGTAGTGACAGCTACTTTGCCGCGGATGAAAAACTGTTTTTT. This sequence encodes CASSDSYFAADEKLFF. The complete variable domain, with remaining parts taken from reference TRBV19 and TRBJ1-4, reads DGGITQSPKYLFRKEGQNVTLSCEQNLNHDAMYWYRQDPGQGLRLIYYSQIVNDFQKGDIAEGYSVSREKKESFPLTVTSAQKNPTAFYLCASSDSYFAADEKLFFGSGTQLSVL.

V usage is TRBV7-2 and J usage is TRBJ1-1, with D unclear. V lost 2 bases and J 2 bases, leaving 15 bases between the germline ends. CDR1 is SGHTA, CDR2 FQGNSA, per germline. There are 16 residues in the CDR3. CDR3 sequence (DNA): TGTGCCAGCAGCTTAAGTTTAGGACTGCGAAACACTGAAGCTTTCTTT. Translating gives CASSLSLGLRNTEAFF.

The chain has TRBV10-1 and TRBJ1-6; TRBD1 aligns across 7 bases. The CDR3 loop spans 16 amino acids. Losses at the gene ends were 7 bases for V and 0 bases for J; bases not matched to a gene: 6. Germline V lookup: CDR1 WNHNN, CDR2 SYGVQD (reference sequence). The CDR3, as DNA: TGCGCCAGCAAACGGGACAGTCACTCCTATAATTCACCCCTCCACTTT. It translates to CASKRDSHSYNSPLHF.

This clone was seen only a few times. This chain links TRBV28 with TRBJ1-6; D uncertain. This CDR3 is built from 13 residues. Trimming shortened V by 2 bases and J by 7 bases, and 6 bases separated the two germline ends. Germline CDR1 MDHEN, CDR2 SYDVKM. DNA for the CDR3: TGTGCCAGCAGTTTAGGAGGGAATTCACCCCTCCACTTT. Amino acids: CASSLGGNSPLHF.

V is TRBV28 and J is TRBJ1-1; perhaps TRBD1 as D (5 bases). V was shortened by 5 bases and J by 7 bases, with 26 bases between the two germline ends. The CDR3 has 17 residues. The germline CDR1 and CDR2 sequences are MDHEN and SYDVKM. The CDR3 region is CASSTPMSGTWYNEAFF. The CDR3 coding sequence is TGTGCCAGCAGTACCCCGATGTCAGGGACTTGGTACAATGAAGCTTTCTTT.

This chain connects TRBV5-1 to TRBJ2-3; D is undetermined. The CDR3 extends over 15 amino acids. CDR1 is SGHRS and CDR2 is YFSETQ in the germline V gene. V shed 0 bases and J shed 4 bases, with 12 bases lying between them. CDR3 sequence: CASSLEGRAPDTQYF. The CDR3 DNA reads as TGCGCCAGCAGCTTGGAGGGTAGGGCCCCAGATACGCAGTATTTT.

The rearrangement joins TRBV7-9 to TRBJ2-7; 9 bases fit TRBD1. This CDR3 region has 13 residues. Losses at the gene ends were 8 bases for V and 2 bases for J; bases not matched to a gene: 4. Germline V gene data show CDR1 as SEHNR and CDR2 as FQNEAQ (reference sequence). CDR3 protein: CASVGQGTYEQYF. CDR3 DNA sequence: TGTGCCAGCGTGGGACAGGGAACCTACGAGCAGTACTTC.

V gene TRBV9 combines with J gene TRBJ1-6, with D uncertain. Per germline, CDR1 SGDLS and CDR2 YYNGEE. V lost 2 bases and J 8 bases, leaving 14 bases between the germline ends. This CDR3 region has 15 residues. CDR3 DNA sequence: TGTGCCAGCAGCGTGGTCTTCGGGAAGGATTCACCCCTCCACTTT. Amino acids: CASSVVFGKDSPLHF.

The rearrangement joins TRBV27 to TRBJ2-7; D is unresolved. Trimming left V 5 bases short and J 1 base short, with 9 bases between. This CDR3 is 13 amino acids long. Per germline, CDR1 MNHEY and CDR2 SMNVEV (reference sequence). The CDR3 nucleotides are TGTGCCAGCAGTGGAGTGGAGTCCTACGAGCAGTACTTC. Its translation is CASSGVESYEQYF.

V usage is TRBV7-6 and J usage is TRBJ2-3; either TRBD1 or TRBD2 may fit D (6 bases each). Germline V gene data show CDR1 as SGHVS and CDR2 as FNYEAQ. This CDR3 region has 16 residues. V lost 5 bases, J lost 0 bases, and 15 bases lay in between. The CDR3 DNA is TGTGCCAGCAGCCCTCTGAGGGGGGAAAGCACAGATACGCAGTATTTT. This translates into CASSPLRGESTDTQYF.

This chain uses TRBV14 with TRBJ1-1; D is undetermined. Germline assignment: CDR1 SGHDN and CDR2 FVKESK. V was shortened by 1 base and J by 8 bases, with 5 bases between the two germline ends. CDR3 length: 11 residues. The CDR3 here is CASSQVREAFF. Written as DNA, the CDR3 is TGTGCCAGCAGCCAAGTCCGGGAAGCTTTCTTT.

This chain connects TRBV5-1 to TRBJ1-4, with D tentatively TRBD1 (6 bases). The CDR3 sequence is 15 residues long. Trimming took 6 bases from V and 6 from J, leaving 18 bases between them. CDR1 SGHRS and CDR2 YFSETQ come from the germline V gene. CDR3 bases: TGCGCCAGCACCCGCGGGGGCAGGGCGGATGAAAAACTGTTTTTT. Encoded protein: CASTRGGRADEKLFF. The whole variable domain, remainder taken from reference TRBV5-1 and TRBJ1-4, is KAGVTQTPRYLIKTRGQQVTLSCSPISGHRSVSWYQQTPGQGLQFLFEYFSETQRNKGNFPGRFSGRQFSNSRSEMNVSTLELGDSALYLCASTRGGRADEKLFFGSGTQLSVL.

V gene TRBV28 combines with J gene TRBJ1-6; unclear D gene. The ends were cut back, 1 base at V and 8 bases at J, with 12 bases in the middle. Per the germline V gene, CDR1 is MDHEN and CDR2 is SYDVKM. The CDR3 consists of 15 residues. CDR3 region: CASSLYRATYSPLHF. For the CDR3, the DNA is TGTGCCAGCAGTTTATATCGGGCTACATATTCACCCCTCCACTTT.

This sequence joins TRBV6-6 and TRBJ2-5; D is unresolved. The CDR3 runs to 13 residues. Between the trimmed V and J ends, which lost 6 bases and 1 base, there was a span of 9 bases. CDR1 is MNHNY and CDR2 is SVGAGI in the germline V gene (reference sequence). CDR3 sequence: CASRAPVQETQYF. DNA for the CDR3: TGTGCCAGCAGAGCCCCCGTCCAAGAGACCCAGTACTTC.

V gene TRBV28 combines with J gene TRBJ1-1, with D unclear. Germline lookup yields CDR1 MDHEN and CDR2 SYDVKM. The ends were cut back, 7 bases at V and 1 base at J, with 16 bases in the middle. This CDR3 contains 15 residues. Written as DNA, the CDR3 is TGTGCCAGCAAGTTGGCAGATACAACGAACACTGAAGCTTTCTTT. Translation gives CASKLADTTNTEAFF. Full variable domain (missing parts from reference TRBV28 and TRBJ1-1): DVKVTQSSRYLVKRTGEKVFLECVQDMDHENMFWYRQDPGLGLRLIYFSYDVKMKEKGDIPEGYSVSREKKERFSLILESASTNQTSMYLCASKLADTTNTEAFFGQGTRLTVV.

V and J are TRBV6-5 and TRBJ1-2; 7 positions agree with TRBD1. V shed 6 bases, J shed 8 bases, and the junction held 3 bases outside the gene matches. This CDR3 has 11 amino acids. CDR1 and CDR2 from the germline V gene are MNHEY and SVGAGI. CDR3: CASRQGRGYTF. Written as DNA, the CDR3 is TGTGCCAGCAGACAGGGGCGAGGCTACACCTTC.

Only a few counts were recorded for this clone. The J gene is TRBJ2-3, the V gene TRBV7-9, with TRBD2 matching over 7 bases. CDR3 length: 12 residues. The V gene end was trimmed by 5 bases and the J gene end by 6 bases; junction bases not matched to a gene: 2. Germline V lookup: CDR1 SEHNR, CDR2 FQNEAQ (reference sequence). The DNA for the CDR3 is TGTGCCAGCAGCCCCGGGGGGGATACGCAGTATTTT. Its translation: CASSPGGDTQYF.

The chain links TRBV7-9 to TRBJ2-1; TRBD1 might be the D (6 bases). Looked up from germline, CDR1 is SEHNR and CDR2 is FQNEAQ (reference sequence). V was pared by 6 bases and J by 5 bases, with 11 bases between. CDR3 size: 13 residues. This CDR3 reads CASSSQGNNEQFF. CDR3 nucleotide sequence: TGTGCCAGCAGTAGTCAGGGGAACAATGAGCAGTTCTTC.

The V and J genes are TRBV28 and TRBJ2-3; D gene uncertain. V lost 6 bases and J 2 bases, leaving 12 bases between the germline ends. Germline V gives CDR1 MDHEN, CDR2 SYDVKM. The CDR3 extends over 14 amino acids. The DNA of the CDR3 is TGTGCCAGCAGCCCAGCGACCCCCACAGATACGCAGTATTTT. It codes for CASSPATPTDTQYF.

V and J are TRBV28 and TRBJ2-2; a possible D gene is TRBD1 (6 bases). V was clipped by 6 bases and J by 4 bases, with 12 bases between them. There are 14 residues in the CDR3. Germline V gene sequence: CDR1 MDHEN, CDR2 SYDVKM. The CDR3 spells CASRGQRVTGELFF. The CDR3 DNA reads TGTGCCAGCAGAGGACAGAGGGTCACCGGGGAGCTGTTTTTT.

The chain couples TRBV30 to TRBJ2-5, with 8 bases matching TRBD2. With V trimmed by 4 bases and J by 5 bases, 3 bases remained unmatched. The CDR3 has 12 amino acids. The germline CDR1 and CDR2 sequences are GTSNPN and SVGIG (reference sequence). The CDR3 sequence is CAWTGGAETQYF. The CDR3, as DNA: TGTGCCTGGACCGGGGGGGCTGAGACCCAGTACTTC.

V usage is TRBV19 and J usage is TRBJ1-2; unclear D gene. The CDR3 has 15 residues. Germline CDR1 is LNHDA and CDR2 is SQIVND (reference sequence). Between the trimmed V and J ends, which lost 3 bases and 0 bases, there was a span of 11 bases. CDR3 residues: CASSIGRSTNYGYTF. CDR3 DNA: TGTGCCAGTAGTATCGGGCGGTCTACTAACTATGGCTACACCTTC.

V and J are TRBV2 and TRBJ1-1, with 9 bases lining up with TRBD1. Losses at the gene ends were 8 bases for V and 0 bases for J; bases not matched to a gene: 7. Germline lookup yields CDR1 SNHLY and CDR2 FYNNEI. CDR3 length: 15 amino acids. The CDR3 bases are TGTGCCAGCGGACGGGACAGGGATATGAACACTGAAGCTTTCTTT. This gives the protein CASGRDRDMNTEAFF. The whole variable domain, remainder taken from reference TRBV2 and TRBJ1-1, is EPEVTQTPSHQVTQMGQEVILRCVPISNHLYFYWYRQILGQKVEFLVSFYNNEISEKSEIFDDQFSVERPDGSNFTLKIRSTKLEDSAMYFCASGRDRDMNTEAFFGQGTRLTVV.

The chain couples TRBV7-8 to TRBJ2-5; D ambiguous. The ends were cut back, 8 bases at V and 5 bases at J, with 15 bases in the middle. The CDR3 extends over 13 amino acids. CDR1 SGHVS and CDR2 FQNEAQ come from the germline V gene. The CDR3 reads CASLLTDLETQYF. The CDR3 coding sequence is TGTGCCAGCCTCCTGACGGACCTGGAGACCCAGTACTTC.

The CDR3 spells CASSGMGRNGYTF. The CDR3 nucleotides are TGTGCCAGCAGCGGAATGGGGAGGAATGGCTACACCTTC. The rearrangement links TRBV2 to TRBJ1-2, with no clear D. The length of the CDR3 is 13 residues. Germline V gives CDR1 SNHLY, CDR2 FYNNEI. Trimming stripped 6 bases from V and 6 bases from J, with 14 bases between. The whole variable domain, filled in from reference TRBV2 and TRBJ1-2, reads EPEVTQTPSHQVTQMGQEVILRCVPISNHLYFYWYRQILGQKVEFLVSFYNNEISEKSEIFDDQFSVERPDGSNFTLKIRSTKLEDSAMYFCASSGMGRNGYTFGSGTRLTVV.

This clone was seen once. Different DNA sequences within this sample yield the same CDR3. The chain carries TRBV9 and TRBJ2-2; no reliable D call. V gave up 0 bases and J gave up 0 bases, with 3 bases separating them. CDR1 is SGDLS, CDR2 YYNGEE, per germline. This CDR3 spans 14 amino acids. The CDR3 here is CASSVAPNTGELFF. DNA of the CDR3: TGTGCCAGCAGCGTAGCTCCGAACACCGGGGAGCTGTTTTTT. The full variable domain, rest sourced from reference TRBV9 and TRBJ2-2, is DSGVTQTPKHLITATGQRVTLRCSPRSGDLSVYWYQQSLDQGLQFLIQYYNGEERAKGNILERFSAQQFPDLHSELNLSSLELGDSALYFCASSVAPNTGELFFGEGSRLTVL.